Below, one T cell receptor (beta chain) is given with its context. Its target is not known. One junction end disagrees with the germline gene, perhaps due to a read error. The sample originates from a study of identical twins. General study results and limits: The presence of invariant MAIT and iNKT cells could partly confound analyses of zero-insertion sequences.

One entry per CDR3 protein results from TCRdb running MiXCR on the 5' RACE reads. Of around 1.7 million distinct CDR3 sequences in the sample, 25% to 35% were seen once. The CDR3 is 10 residues long. The gene calls are TRBV12-3 or TRBV12-4 and TRBJ2-1; D remains ambiguous. Sequenced: cord blood. This receptor was identified in a newborn girl in good health. The DNA of the CDR3 is TGTGGCAGCAGTTTTAACGAGCACTTCTTC. Translation: CGSSFNEHFF.